A few counts support the clone carrying this T cell receptor beta chain. The antigen is undetermined. Attachment of unique molecular identifiers was made to individual cDNA molecules. Each CDR3 protein is one row after TCRdb ran MiXCR on the 5' RACE reads. The table records approximately 30,000 distinct CDR3 sequences, around 5% of them present only once. The sample is drawn from a study of early T cells in non-severe SARS-CoV-2 infection. Turning to the study itself: Chains were not paired, and sequencing was done on bulk RNA from unsorted whole blood. Overall study results and limits: VDJdb-based annotation leaned toward anti-spike CD8 responses and missed private and CD4 specificities.

CDR3 size: 15 residues. Deletions cut 1 base from V and 0 bases from J, with 10 bases between. Germline V gene sequence: CDR1 LGHNA, CDR2 YNFKEQ. Sample: whole blood. The sequence was obtained from an adult who was a healthcare worker with PCR-confirmed SARS-CoV-2 infection or an uninfected control (not recorded which). V usage is TRBV4-2 and J usage is TRBJ2-7; D might be TRBD1 (6 bases). The CDR3, as DNA: TGTGCCAGCAGCCAAGCGGCAGGGGACTCCTACGAGCAGTACTTC. Translated, it gives CASSQAAGDSYEQYF.